This T cell receptor (beta chain) appears in the sequencing data of a study of OX40 agonist ivuxolimab in advanced cancers. Study-level results: Among T cells, CD8+ cells averaged more expanded clones than CD4+ cells. At doses 0.1 to 3.0 mg/kg, CD4+ and CD8+ clones expanded.

Deletions cut 6 bases from V and 4 bases from J, with 18 bases between. Germline V CDR1 and CDR2: SGHTA, FQGNSA. The CDR3 contains 16 residues. Note on this clone: Its antigen is still unknown.

Using immunoSEQ multiplex PCR, the repertoire was profiled, and TCRdb retains in-frame clones only, with some absent. The table has around 110,000 clones, 75% to 95% seen once; the top ten hold approximately 0.49%. This specimen was CD4+ or CD8+ T cells sorted from blood, taken in a trial of the OX40 agonist ivuxolimab. The sequence was collected from an adult with an advanced solid tumor such as melanoma, head and neck, liver or kidney cancer. This chain uses TRBV7-2 with TRBJ2-2; D is possibly TRBD1 or TRBD2 (5 bases each). DNA of the CDR3: TGTGCCAGCAGGTCAAGGGGAGTAGGGGTCACCGGGGAGCTGTTTTTT. Its protein is CASRSRGVGVTGELFF.